Below are 20 T cell receptor beta chains sequenced from a single sample in a study of T-cell reconstitution after alpha-beta-depleted transplantation in children. Preparation of the TCRbeta library involved a method that used unique molecular identifiers. TCRdb processed the PCR reads anew with MiXCR; each CDR3 protein has one entry. The sample lists about a million distinct CDR3 sequences, about 30% occurring once. Sequencing used PBMCs, mostly from graft donor cells, obtained 360 days after TCRalphabeta/CD19-depleted stem cell transplant. The receptors derive from a boy younger than two who had a stem cell transplant for SCID, so the T cells may come from the graft donor.

There are a few counts of this clonotype. The chain has TRBV7-8 and TRBJ1-4, with D unresolved. The CDR3 is 14 amino acids. Deletions cut 3 bases from V and 4 bases from J, with 9 bases between. Germline V lookup: CDR1 SGHVS, CDR2 FQNEAQ. CDR3 in DNA: TGTGCCAGCAGCTTTTCCACGTTTAATGAAAAACTGTTTTTT. As protein: CASSFSTFNEKLFF. The entire variable domain, with the rest obtained from reference TRBV7-8 and TRBJ1-4, is as follows: GAGVSQSPRYKVAKRGQDVALRCDPISGHVSLFWYQQALGQGPEFLTYFQNEAQLDKSGLPSDRFFAERPEGSVSTLKIQRTQQEDSAVYLCASSFSTFNEKLFFGSGTQLSVL.

This chain uses TRBV11-1 with TRBJ2-3; 12 bases line up with TRBD2. This CDR3 region has 17 residues. Germline V lookup: CDR1 SGHAT, CDR2 FQDESV (reference sequence). With V trimmed by 2 bases and J by 3 bases, 6 bases remained unmatched. CDR3 amino acids: CASSLPRGLAGTDTQYF. The DNA for the CDR3 is TGTGCCAGCAGCTTACCCCGAGGACTAGCGGGAACAGATACGCAGTATTTT.

This chain links TRBV12-3 or TRBV12-4 with TRBJ2-7, with a tentative D call TRBD2 (6 bases). This CDR3 spans 14 amino acids. Trimming removed 3 bases from V and 6 bases from J, with 15 bases in between. CDR3 loop: CASSLLGGGLEQYF. As DNA, the CDR3 is TGTGCCAGCAGTTTGCTCGGGGGAGGACTCGAGCAGTACTTC.

The chain joins TRBV5-1 to TRBJ2-5; 8 bases agree with TRBD1. CDR1 and CDR2 (germline): SGHRS, YFSETQ. The CDR3 consists of 15 residues. Trimming took 4 bases from V and 7 from J; bases not matched to a gene: 12. CDR3 amino acids: CASSLKDRAPWTQYF. CDR3 bases: TGCGCCAGCAGCCTAAAGGACAGGGCACCTTGGACCCAGTACTTC.

The V and J genes are TRBV7-2 and TRBJ2-3; 7 bases align to TRBD2. The V gene end was trimmed by 6 bases and the J gene end by 2 bases; junction bases not matched to a gene: 5. Germline V gives CDR1 SGHTA, CDR2 FQGNSA. This CDR3 region has 14 residues. The CDR3 nucleotides read TGTGCCAGCAGGGCTAGCGGAAACACAGATACGCAGTATTTT. Amino acid sequence: CASRASGNTDTQYF.

This clonotype came up a few times. The V call is TRBV20-1, the J call TRBJ2-7, with D possibly being TRBD2 (6 bases). The CDR3 contains 14 residues. Germline V lookup: CDR1 DFQATT, CDR2 SNEGSKA (reference sequence). V was trimmed by 3 bases and J by 0 bases, leaving 12 bases between them. For the CDR3, the DNA is TGCAGTGCTAGGCGGGATTACAGCTCCTACGAGCAGTACTTC. Residues: CSARRDYSSYEQYF.

This clonotype has just a few counts. The V and J genes are TRBV6-1 and TRBJ2-2; D may correspond to TRBD1 or TRBD2 (6 bases each). The CDR3 loop spans 16 amino acids. Germline values: CDR1 MNHNS, CDR2 SASEGT. Trimming took off 5 bases at V and 6 bases at J, with 19 bases between the two ends. Here the CDR3 DNA reads TGTGCCAGCAGTCCTTTAGGGGGGACGGTCGCCGGGGAGCTGTTTTTT. Its translation: CASSPLGGTVAGELFF.

V and J are TRBV20-1 and TRBJ2-7; tentative D call: TRBD1 (6 bases). Trimming took off 3 bases at V and 5 bases at J, with 14 bases between the two ends. Germline CDR1 is DFQATT and CDR2 is SNEGSKA (reference sequence). The CDR3 is 13 residues long. This CDR3 is CSASDRFSDEQYF. CDR3 nucleotide sequence: TGCAGTGCTAGTGACAGGTTTTCGGACGAGCAGTACTTC.

Concerning this clonotype itself: Because the CDR3 is missing its conserved closing phenylalanine or tryptophan, this is likely a read error. The V gene is TRBV12-3 or TRBV12-4, the J gene TRBJ1-5; 9 bases map to TRBD1. The CDR3 spans 16 residues. V gave up 3 bases and J gave up 6 bases; unmatched junction bases: 9. CDR3 DNA: TGTGCCAGCAGTTTGGGGACAGGGAACGGGGCTCAGCCCCAGCATTCT. This sequence encodes CASSLGTGNGAQPQHS.

The CDR3 sequence: CASSLSGDRVYGYTF. The CDR3 region has the DNA TGTGCCAGCAGTTTATCTGGGGACAGGGTCTATGGCTACACCTTC. V usage is TRBV27 and J usage is TRBJ1-2, with 9 bases fitting TRBD1. Germline values: CDR1 MNHEY, CDR2 SMNVEV (reference sequence). V lost 0 bases to trimming and J lost 4 bases; unmatched junction nucleotides: 3. CDR3 length: 15 residues.

The chain employs TRBV2 and TRBJ2-7, with 9 positions matching TRBD1. This CDR3 has 16 residues. V shed 0 bases and J 3 bases; nucleotides not matched to a gene: 6. From germline, CDR1 is SNHLY and CDR2 FYNNEI. The CDR3 reads CASSEARGQGGYEQYF. DNA for the CDR3: TGTGCCAGCAGTGAAGCCCGGGGACAGGGCGGCTACGAGCAGTACTTC.

The table lists this clonotype with a few counts. J is TRBJ2-3 and V is TRBV29-1; 8 bases fit TRBD2. The CDR3 covers 14 residues. V dropped 0 bases and J dropped 6; count of bases not matched to a gene: 5. CDR1 and CDR2 from the germline V gene are SQVTM and ANQGSEA. As DNA, the CDR3 is TGCAGCGTTGAAGAGGTAGCGGGGCCCGATACGCAGTATTTT. Its translation: CSVEEVAGPDTQYF.

This chain uses TRBV20-1 with TRBJ2-7; D is tentatively TRBD1 or TRBD2 (5 bases each). Trimming removed 0 bases from V and 3 bases from J, with 12 bases in between. Germline V gene sequence: CDR1 DFQATT, CDR2 SNEGSKA (reference sequence). The CDR3 runs 14 residues. This CDR3 reads CSARDRGRDYEQYF. The CDR3 region has the DNA TGCAGTGCTAGAGATCGGGGCAGGGACTACGAGCAGTACTTC.

There are a few counts of this clonotype. The chain is built from TRBV20-1 and TRBJ2-7, with D maybe TRBD1 (6 bases). Germline lookup yields CDR1 DFQATT and CDR2 SNEGSKA (reference sequence). V dropped 5 bases and J dropped 2 bases, with 16 bases sitting between them. The CDR3 is 14 residues long. The CDR3 DNA follows: TGCAGTGCTGAAAAGCGACAGGTAACCTACGAGCAGTACTTC. Translation: CSAEKRQVTYEQYF.

V gene TRBV6-1 combines with J gene TRBJ2-3; D is undetermined. V lost 0 bases, J lost 2 bases, and 12 bases lay in between. The germline CDR1 and CDR2 sequences are MNHNS and SASEGT. This CDR3 has 16 amino acids. The CDR3 reads CASSEAGRQPTDTQYF. For the CDR3, the DNA is TGTGCCAGCAGTGAAGCAGGCCGGCAGCCCACAGATACGCAGTATTTT.

V usage is TRBV28 and J usage is TRBJ1-5, with TRBD1 as a possible D gene (5 bases). The CDR3 extends over 16 amino acids. From germline, CDR1 is MDHEN and CDR2 SYDVKM. V was pared by 5 bases and J by 3 bases, with 17 bases between. The CDR3 sequence is CASSTPGAGDNQPQHF. As DNA, the CDR3 is TGTGCCAGCAGTACCCCCGGGGCGGGGGACAATCAGCCCCAGCATTTT.

This clonotype was detected only a few times. This chain joins TRBV3-1 and TRBJ2-7; 11 nucleotides align to TRBD1. Per the germline V gene, CDR1 is LGHDT and CDR2 is YNNKEL (reference sequence). The CDR3 runs to 16 residues. V was clipped by 4 bases and J by 2 bases; unmatched bases: 7. Here the CDR3 DNA reads TGTGCCAGCAGCCGGGACAGGGGGATGAGGCCCTACGAGCAGTACTTC. Its protein is CASSRDRGMRPYEQYF.

This clonotype was recorded only once. The rearrangement links TRBV20-1 to TRBJ2-1; D is ambiguous. This CDR3 region has 13 residues. Germline CDR1 reads DFQATT; CDR2 reads SNEGSKA (reference sequence). V was cut by 6 bases and J by 10 bases, with 19 bases left in between. The CDR3 sequence is CSARSVGSREQFF. The CDR3 DNA reads as TGCAGTGCCCGCTCCGTGGGTTCCAGGGAGCAGTTCTTC.

The chain recombines TRBV20-1 with TRBJ2-1; D is possibly TRBD2 (6 bases). CDR1 is DFQATT and CDR2 is SNEGSKA in the germline V gene (reference sequence). Trimming pared 0 bases from V and 2 bases from J, leaving 8 bases between. The CDR3 runs 14 residues. The CDR3 reads CSARDGGTYNEQFF. Written as DNA, the CDR3 is TGCAGTGCTAGAGATGGCGGGACCTACAATGAGCAGTTCTTC.

The sample holds a few counts of this clonotype. This chain uses TRBV7-8 with TRBJ2-5; the D is unclear. Trimming removed 4 bases from V and 7 bases from J, with 10 bases in between. This CDR3 is 12 amino acids long. The germline gives CDR1 SGHVS, CDR2 FQNEAQ. CDR3 sequence: CASSYLAVTQYF. In DNA, the CDR3 is TGTGCCAGCAGCTACCTGGCGGTGACCCAGTACTTC.